This TCR beta chain was recovered during a study of chemoradiotherapy in HPV16-positive cancers. The method was immunoSEQ multiplex PCR; TCRdb's version includes in-frame clones alone and lacks a portion of them. The data hold tens of thousands of clones, with roughly 90% observed a single time. V was pared by 5 bases and J by 10 bases, with 7 bases of the junction left unmatched. The CDR3 spans 14 residues. Germline V gene data show CDR1 as SGHAT and CDR2 as FQNNGV. Specimen: blood, collected from a patient who underwent chemoradiotherapy. This receptor was taken from a human donor with HPV-associated anogenital cancer. The chain is built from TRBV11-2 and TRBJ1-6; TRBD1 matches at 8 bases. The chain's CDR3 is CASSLGQGWSPLHF. The CDR3 region has the DNA TGTGCCAGCAGCCTCGGACAGGGTTGGTCACCCCTCCACTTT. Using reference TRBV11-2 and TRBJ1-6 for the parts outside the CDR3, the full variable domain is EAGVAQSPRYKIIEKRQSVAFWCNPISGHATLYWYQQILGQGPKLLIQFQNNGVVDDSQLPKDRFSAERLKGVDSTLKIQPAKLEDSAVYLCASSLGQGWSPLHFGNGTRLTVT.